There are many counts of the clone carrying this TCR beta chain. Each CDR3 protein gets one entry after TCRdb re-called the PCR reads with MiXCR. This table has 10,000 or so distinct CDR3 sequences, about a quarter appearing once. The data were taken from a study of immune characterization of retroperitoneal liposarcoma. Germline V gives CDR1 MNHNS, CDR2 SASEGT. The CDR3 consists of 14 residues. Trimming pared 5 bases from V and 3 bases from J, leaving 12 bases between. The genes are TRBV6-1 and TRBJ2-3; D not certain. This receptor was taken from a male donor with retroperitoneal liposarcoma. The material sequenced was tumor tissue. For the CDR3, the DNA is TGTGCCAGCAGTTTCCGCGGAAGGACAGATACGCAGTATTTT. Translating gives CASSFRGRTDTQYF.